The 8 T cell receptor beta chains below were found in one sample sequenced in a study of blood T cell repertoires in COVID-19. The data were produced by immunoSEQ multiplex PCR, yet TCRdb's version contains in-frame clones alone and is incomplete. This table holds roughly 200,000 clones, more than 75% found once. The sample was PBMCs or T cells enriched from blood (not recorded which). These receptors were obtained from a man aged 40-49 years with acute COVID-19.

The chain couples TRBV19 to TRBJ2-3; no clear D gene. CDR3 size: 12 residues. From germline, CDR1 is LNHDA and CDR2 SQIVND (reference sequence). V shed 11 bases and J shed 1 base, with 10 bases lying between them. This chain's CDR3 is CARTRCTDTQYF. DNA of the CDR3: TGTGCCCGTACGAGGTGCACAGATACGCAGTATTTT.

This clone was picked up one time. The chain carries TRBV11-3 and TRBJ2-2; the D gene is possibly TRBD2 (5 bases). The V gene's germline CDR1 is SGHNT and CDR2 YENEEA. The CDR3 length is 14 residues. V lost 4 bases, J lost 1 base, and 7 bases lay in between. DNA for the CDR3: TGTGCCAGCAGCTACGGAGGGAACACCGGGGAGCTGTTTTTT. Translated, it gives CASSYGGNTGELFF.

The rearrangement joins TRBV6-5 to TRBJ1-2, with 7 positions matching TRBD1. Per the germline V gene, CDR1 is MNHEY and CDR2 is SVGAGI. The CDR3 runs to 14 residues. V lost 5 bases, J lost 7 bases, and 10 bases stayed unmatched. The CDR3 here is CASSSKTGFGGYTF. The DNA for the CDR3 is TGTGCCAGCAGTAGCAAGACAGGGTTCGGTGGCTACACCTTC.

In DNA, the CDR3 is TGTGCCAGCAGCGAACTCGGCAATGAGCAGTTCTTC. It translates to CASSELGNEQFF. V usage is TRBV7-9 and J usage is TRBJ2-1, with no clear D. This CDR3 region has 12 residues. CDR1 and CDR2 from the germline V gene are SEHNR and FQNEAQ (reference sequence). V was pared by 5 bases and J by 6 bases, with 8 bases between.

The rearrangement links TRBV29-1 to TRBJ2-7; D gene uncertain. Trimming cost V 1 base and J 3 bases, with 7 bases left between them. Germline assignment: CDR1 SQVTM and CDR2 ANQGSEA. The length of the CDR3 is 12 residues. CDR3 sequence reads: CSVEGRDYEQYF. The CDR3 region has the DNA TGCAGCGTTGAAGGGAGAGACTACGAGCAGTACTTC.

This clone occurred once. In DNA form, the CDR3 reads TGTGCCAGCAGCGCACAGGGGTGGTACTACGAGCAGTACTTC. Translation gives CASSAQGWYYEQYF. This chain connects TRBV11-2 to TRBJ2-7, with 7 bases aligning to TRBD1. Germline assignment: CDR1 SGHAT and CDR2 FQNNGV. J gave up 3 bases and V 5 bases, and 7 bases lay outside the gene matches. There are 14 residues in the CDR3. Together with reference TRBV11-2 and TRBJ2-7, the CDR3 gives the full variable domain: EAGVAQSPRYKIIEKRQSVAFWCNPISGHATLYWYQQILGQGPKLLIQFQNNGVVDDSQLPKDRFSAERLKGVDSTLKIQPAKLEDSAVYLCASSAQGWYYEQYFGPGTRLTVT.

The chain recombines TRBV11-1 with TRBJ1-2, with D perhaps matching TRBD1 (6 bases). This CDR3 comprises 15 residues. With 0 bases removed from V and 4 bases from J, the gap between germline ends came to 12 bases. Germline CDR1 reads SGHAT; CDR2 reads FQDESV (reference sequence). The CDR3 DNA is TGTGCCAGCAGCTTAGCGCCTGCAGGGGCCTATGGCTACACCTTC. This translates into CASSLAPAGAYGYTF.

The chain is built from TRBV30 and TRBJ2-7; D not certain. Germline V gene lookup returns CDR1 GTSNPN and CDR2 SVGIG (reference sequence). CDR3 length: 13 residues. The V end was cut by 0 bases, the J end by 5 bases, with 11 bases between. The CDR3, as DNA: TGTGCCTGGAGTGTACGTGGGCCCAACGAGCAGTACTTC. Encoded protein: CAWSVRGPNEQYF.